This T cell receptor (beta chain) came from a study of OX40 agonist ivuxolimab in advanced cancers. For the study at large: Patients received ivuxolimab, an agonistic anti-OX40 (CD134) antibody. Study-wide findings and caveats: More expanded clones were seen, on average, in CD8+ T cells than in CD4+. Partial responders at 0.1-3.0 mg/kg showed near-lowest clonal expansion.

Produced via immunoSEQ multiplex PCR; TCRdb's table is partial and in-frame only. This sample has under 200,000 clones, with approximately 94% found just once. Regarding this clone: As yet, its antigen is unknown.

The V end lost 1 base, the J end lost 3 bases, and 6 bases lay between the germline ends. The CDR3 length is 14 residues. Per germline, CDR1 SEHNR and CDR2 FQNEAQ (reference sequence). This TCR came from an adult with an advanced solid tumor such as melanoma, head and neck, liver or kidney cancer. Sequencing was performed on CD4+ or CD8+ T cells sorted from blood, taken in a trial of the OX40 agonist ivuxolimab. The V call is TRBV7-9, the J call TRBJ1-4, with D unclear. CDR3 in DNA: TGTGCCAGCAGCTTAGTACAGTCTAATGAAAAACTGTTTTTT. This translates into CASSLVQSNEKLFF.